This T cell receptor (beta chain) appears in the sequencing data of a study of graft-versus-host responses after intestinal transplantation. Germline V CDR1 and CDR2: SGHRS, YFSETQ. After removal of 4 bases from V and 5 bases from J, the junction contained 9 bases not matched to a gene. The CDR3 sequence is 15 residues long. Libraries were prepared by immunoSEQ multiplex PCR; TCRdb keeps only in-frame clonotypes and omits some of them. In the table there are about 9,600 clones, about 96% of which are singletons. Comments on this clone: Its antigen is undetermined.

Overall study results and limits: Early post-transplant falls in HvG clones accompanied the peak levels of circulating GvH clones. GvH clones surfaced in recipient marrow, some emerging earlier in ileum or blood. Individuals carrying graft-donor T cell macrochimerism showed high graft-versus-host to host-versus-graft clonal ratios in allografts.

The sequence derives from a human patient who received an intestinal transplant, so some T cells may come from the graft donor. The genes are TRBV5-1 and TRBJ2-3, with 8 bases matching TRBD2. Sample: bone marrow, taken around 500 days after intestinal transplantation. The CDR3 is CASSPVGLEKDTQYF. Written as DNA, the CDR3 is TGCGCCAGCAGCCCGGTGGGACTAGAAAAAGATACGCAGTATTTT.